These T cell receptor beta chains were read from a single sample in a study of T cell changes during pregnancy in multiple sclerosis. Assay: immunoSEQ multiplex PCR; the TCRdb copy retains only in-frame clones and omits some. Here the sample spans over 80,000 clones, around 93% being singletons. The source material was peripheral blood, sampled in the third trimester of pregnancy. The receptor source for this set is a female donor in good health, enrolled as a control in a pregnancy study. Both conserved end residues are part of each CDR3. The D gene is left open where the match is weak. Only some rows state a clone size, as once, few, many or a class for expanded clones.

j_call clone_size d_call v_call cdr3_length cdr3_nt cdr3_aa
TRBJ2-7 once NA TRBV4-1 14 TGCGCCAGCAGCCAAGATCCGGCACAGAACGAGCAGTACTTC CASSQDPAQNEQYF
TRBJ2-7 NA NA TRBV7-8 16 TGTGCCAGCAGCCTGAGGGTTAGGGCCGGCTCCTACGAGCAGTACTTC CASSLRVRAGSYEQYF
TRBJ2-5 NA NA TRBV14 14 TGTGCCAGCAGCCAAGATTTCTACCAAGAGACCCAGTACTTC CASSQDFYQETQYF
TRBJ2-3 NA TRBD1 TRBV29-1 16 TGCAGCGTTGATGATTTAGGGACAGGGGCCCCAGATACGCAGTATTTT CSVDDLGTGAPDTQYF
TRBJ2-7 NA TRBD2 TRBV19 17 TGTGCCAGTAGTATAGATCTCGGGACTAGCGGGATTTACGAGCAGTACTTC CASSIDLGTSGIYEQYF
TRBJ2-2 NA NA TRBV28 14 TGTGCCAGCAGTTTAGTCGGGAACACCGGGGAGCTGTTTTTT CASSLVGNTGELFF
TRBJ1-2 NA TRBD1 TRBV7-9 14 TGTGCCAGCAGCTTCGGACAGGCCTACTATGGCTACACCTTC CASSFGQAYYGYTF
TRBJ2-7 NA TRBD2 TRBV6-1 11 TGTGCCAGCAGTGTAGGGCTAGCGGTGTACTTC CASSVGLAVYF
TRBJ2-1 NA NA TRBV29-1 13 TGCAGCGTTGAAGGAGCGGGCGTCAATGAGCAGTTCTTC CSVEGAGVNEQFF
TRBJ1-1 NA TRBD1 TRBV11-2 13 TGTGCCAGCAGCTCGACAGGGGGGATTGAAGCTTTCTTT CASSSTGGIEAFF
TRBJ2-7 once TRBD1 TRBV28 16 TGTGCCAGCAGCCCACTCACAGGGGATTACTCCTACGAGCAGTACTTC CASSPLTGDYSYEQYF
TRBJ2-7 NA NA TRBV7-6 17 TGTGCCAGCAGTTTAAGAGGAACCCTGACAGGGAGGCACGAGCAGTACTTC CASSLRGTLTGRHEQYF
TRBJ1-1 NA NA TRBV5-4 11 TGTGCCAGCAGCTCAGACACTGAAGCTTTCTTT CASSSDTEAFF
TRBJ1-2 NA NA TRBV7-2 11 TGTGCCGCGGGGACCTTCTATGGCTACACCTTC CAAGTFYGYTF
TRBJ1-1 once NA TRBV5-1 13 TGCGCCAGCAGCTTCACGACAGACACTGAAGCTTTCTTT CASSFTTDTEAFF
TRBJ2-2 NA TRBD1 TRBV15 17 TGTGCCACCAGCAGACTCCGACAGGGGGCGAACACCGGGGAGCTGTTTTTT CATSRLRQGANTGELFF
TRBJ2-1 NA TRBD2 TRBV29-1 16 TGCAGCGTTCAACTAGCGGGAGGAACGGTTATGAATGAGCAGTTCTTC CSVQLAGGTVMNEQFF
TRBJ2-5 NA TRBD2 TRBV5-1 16 TGCGCCAGCAGCTTGGCGGCTAGCGGACCCCAAGAGACCCAGTACTTC CASSLAASGPQETQYF
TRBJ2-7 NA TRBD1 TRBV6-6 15 TGTGCCAGCACGGCGGGCGGGACAGGGGGAGTCGAGCAGTACTTC CASTAGGTGGVEQYF
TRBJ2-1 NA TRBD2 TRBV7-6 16 TGTGCCAGCAGCGGGATCCCCGCGGGAGGGTACAATGAGCAGTTCTTC CASSGIPAGGYNEQFF
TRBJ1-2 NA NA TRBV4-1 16 TGCGCCAGCAGCCAAGCGGAACAGTCCCCCTTTGGTGGCTACACCTTC CASSQAEQSPFGGYTF
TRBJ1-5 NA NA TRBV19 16 TGTGCCAGTAGTATAGATGCTACAGGGAACAATCAGCCCCAGCATTTT CASSIDATGNNQPQHF
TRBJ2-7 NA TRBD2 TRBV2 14 TGTGCCAGCAGTGAAGCGCCGGGAGGAACCGAGCAGTACTTC CASSEAPGGTEQYF
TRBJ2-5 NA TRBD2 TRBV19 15 TGTGCCAGTAGCCCTAGCGGGGGGGGCCAAGAGACCCAGTACTTC CASSPSGGGQETQYF
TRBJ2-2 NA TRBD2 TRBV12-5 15 TGTGCTAGTGGTTTGGGGGAGGGATACACCGGGGAGCTGTTTTTT CASGLGEGYTGELFF
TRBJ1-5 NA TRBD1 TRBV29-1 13 TGCAGCGTGGGACAGTTTAGCAATCAGCCCCAGCATTTT CSVGQFSNQPQHF
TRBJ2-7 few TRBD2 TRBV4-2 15 TGTGCCAGCAGTCAGGCGACTAGCGTGACCTACGAGCAGTACTTC CASSQATSVTYEQYF
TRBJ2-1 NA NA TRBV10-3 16 TGTGCCATCAGTGAGTTGCGAGGAAGCTCCTACAATGAGCAGTTCTTC CAISELRGSSYNEQFF
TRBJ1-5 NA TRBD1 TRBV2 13 TGTGCCAGCAGTGCAGGGGGCAGGCAGCCCCAGCATTTT CASSAGGRQPQHF
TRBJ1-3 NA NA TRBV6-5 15 TGTGCCAGCAGTTACGGCGGGGGCTCGGGAAACACCATATATTTT CASSYGGGSGNTIYF
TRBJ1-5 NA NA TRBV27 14 TGTGCCAGCAGTGTCGGGGGGCGCAATCAGCCCCAGCATTTT CASSVGGRNQPQHF
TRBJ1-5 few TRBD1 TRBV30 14 TGTGCCTGGAGTGTACAGGGGGCAGGGCAGCCCCAGCATTTT CAWSVQGAGQPQHF
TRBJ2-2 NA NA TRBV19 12 TGTGCCAGTAGGACATTCACCGGGGAGCTGTTTTTT CASRTFTGELFF
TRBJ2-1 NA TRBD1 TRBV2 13 TGTGCCAGCAGACACGACAGGGGGAATGAGCAGTTCTTC CASRHDRGNEQFF
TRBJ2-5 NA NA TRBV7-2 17 TGTGCCAGCAGCTTAAGGCGGCTAGCAACGGGCCAAGAGACCCAGTACTTC CASSLRRLATGQETQYF
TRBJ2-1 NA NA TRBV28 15 TGTGCCAGCAGTTTATGGCTAGGCTCCTACAATGAGCAGTTCTTC CASSLWLGSYNEQFF
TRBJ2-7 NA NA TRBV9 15 TGTGCCAGCAGCGTAGGCCCAGGGTCCTCCTACGAGCAGTACTTC CASSVGPGSSYEQYF
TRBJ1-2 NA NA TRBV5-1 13 TGCGCCAGCAGCTTGGGGCAGAACTATGGCTACACCTTC CASSLGQNYGYTF
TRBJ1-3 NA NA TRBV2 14 TGTGCCAGCACCCTAGAAGACTCTGGAAACACCATATATTTT CASTLEDSGNTIYF
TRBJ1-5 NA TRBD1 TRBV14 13 TGTGCCAGCAGCCCCCAGGGGGATCAGCCCCAGCATTTT CASSPQGDQPQHF
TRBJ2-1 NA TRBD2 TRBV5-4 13 TGTGCCAGCAGTAGCGGGAGGCGCGATGAGCAGTTCTTC CASSSGRRDEQFF
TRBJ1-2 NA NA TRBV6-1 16 TGTGCCAGCAGTGAAACCCCACAGGGTCTGCGGCGGGGCTACACCTTC CASSETPQGLRRGYTF
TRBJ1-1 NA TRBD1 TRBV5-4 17 TGTGCCAGCAGCCCCGTCGGGTCAGGGGGATCTAACACTGAAGCTTTCTTT CASSPVGSGGSNTEAFF
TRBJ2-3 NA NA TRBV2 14 TGTGCCAGCGGTGAGGCGGGCCTGTTGGATACGCAGTATTTT CASGEAGLLDTQYF
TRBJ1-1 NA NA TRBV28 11 TGTGCCATCCAGGGCGGCACTGAAGCTTTCTTT CAIQGGTEAFF
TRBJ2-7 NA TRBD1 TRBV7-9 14 TGTGCCAGCAGCTTGACAGGGGGTACCTACGAGCAGTACTTC CASSLTGGTYEQYF
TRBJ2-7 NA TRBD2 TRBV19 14 TGTGCCAGTAAGGTGGCGGGAGGTACCTACGAGCAGTACTTC CASKVAGGTYEQYF
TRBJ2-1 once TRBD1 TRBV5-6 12 TGTGCCAGCAGGGCGACAGGGGAAATTATGATCTTC CASRATGEIMIF
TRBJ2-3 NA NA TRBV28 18 TGTGCCAGCAGTTTTAGGTCATTCGGGGGTGGGAGCACAGATACGCAGTATTTT CASSFRSFGGGSTDTQYF
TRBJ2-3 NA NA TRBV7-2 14 TGTGCCAGCCATATCGACAGACGAACAAATACGCAGTATTTT CASHIDRRTNTQYF
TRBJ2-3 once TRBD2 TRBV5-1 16 TGCGCCAGCAGCGCCGGACTAGCGGTGAGCACAGATACGCAGTATTTT CASSAGLAVSTDTQYF
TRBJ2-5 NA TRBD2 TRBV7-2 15 TGTGCCAGCAGCCCTTGGGGGGGAGGGGAAGAGACCCAGTACTTC CASSPWGGGEETQYF